This T cell receptor (beta chain) stems from a study of T-cell memory formation after mild COVID-19. Overall study context: Most TCR clusters belonged to a single donor. General study findings and limits: Clones that contracted from day 15 to 85 had balanced CD4/CD8; later expanders were CD4+ biased. Contracting CD4+ clones were located mainly in CM and EM, and CD8+ clones in EMRA.

V lost 4 bases, J lost 5 bases, and 15 bases lay in between. This CDR3 contains 15 residues. TCRdb fed the 5' RACE reads into MiXCR, producing one record per CDR3 protein. The sample has hundreds of thousands of distinct CDR3 sequences, roughly 19% seen once. This clonotype has just a few counts. Its antigen remains unidentified. The sample comprised PBMCs or a T cell subset sorted from them (not recorded which). The TCR was taken from a man younger than 35 who had mild COVID-19 (a few samples of this study predate the infection). Cell type and time point are not known. The chain employs TRBV12-3 or TRBV12-4 and TRBJ1-5, with D tentatively TRBD1 (6 bases). CDR3 nucleotide sequence: TGTGCCAGCAGTTGGGGAAGGGGGTCCTATCAGCCCCAGCATTTT. Its protein is CASSWGRGSYQPQHF.